Below are 13 T cell receptor beta chains sequenced from a single sample in a study of shared clonotypes between healthy human individuals. TCRdb keeps only in-frame clones here, not all; method: immunoSEQ multiplex PCR. The data show millions of clones, 85% to 95% seen once. Cells designated naive CD8 were CD45RO-negative and were positively selected for CCR7, with terminally differentiated effector memory CD45RA+ cells excluded. The source material was naive CD8+ T cells from PBMCs. The source is a man between 18 and 29 years old in good health. Some clones in this sample may be carry-over from other donors' samples.

V and J are TRBV27 and TRBJ1-4; TRBD1 matches 9 bases. This CDR3 has 18 amino acids. With V trimmed by 6 bases and J by 1 base, 12 bases remained unmatched. Germline values: CDR1 MNHEY, CDR2 SMNVEV (reference sequence). CDR3 sequence: CASRPLWDRVRTNEKLFF. The CDR3 bases are TGTGCCAGCAGACCCTTGTGGGACAGGGTCCGAACTAATGAAAAACTGTTTTTT. Full variable domain (rest looked up from reference TRBV27 and TRBJ1-4): EAQVTQNPRYLITVTGKKLTVTCSQNMNHEYMSWYRQDPGLGLRQIYYSMNVEVTDKGDVPEGYKVSRKEKRNFPLILESPSPNQTSLYFCASRPLWDRVRTNEKLFFGSGTQLSVL.

On this clone: Other DNA sequences in this sample translate to the same CDR3. The rearrangement joins TRBV27 to TRBJ2-7; 7 nucleotides line up with TRBD1. The CDR3 is 13 amino acids. J gave up 2 bases and V 5 bases, and 3 bases lay outside the gene matches. Germline CDR1 and CDR2: MNHEY and SMNVEV (reference sequence). The CDR3 nucleotides read TGTGCCAGCAGTCAACAGGGGCCCTACGAGCAGTACTTC. Protein: CASSQQGPYEQYF.

The gene calls are TRBV18 and TRBJ2-7; 8 positions agree with TRBD1. CDR3 length: 15 residues. V lost 3 bases and J lost 2; bases outside the gene matches: 6. CDR1 is KGHSH and CDR2 is LQKENI in the germline V gene. In DNA form, the CDR3 reads TGTGCCAGCTCACCTCACGAGACAGGGGCCTACGAGCAGTACTTC. Translated: CASSPHETGAYEQYF.

The V and J genes are TRBV2 and TRBJ2-7; D not certain. This CDR3 contains 12 residues. Germline V lookup: CDR1 SNHLY, CDR2 FYNNEI. V lost 3 bases to trimming and J lost 4 bases, with 7 bases between them. The CDR3: CASSDHNYEQYF. The CDR3 coding sequence is TGTGCCAGCAGTGACCACAATTACGAGCAGTACTTC.

The count of this clone is one. The chain links TRBV6-1 to TRBJ2-5; 10 nucleotides line up with TRBD1. This CDR3 comprises 15 residues. Per the germline V gene, CDR1 is MNHNS and CDR2 is SASEGT. The ends lost 2 bases at V and 1 base at J; junction bases unmatched: 1. CDR3 region: CASSEWTGGQETQYF. As DNA, the CDR3 is TGTGCCAGCAGTGAATGGACAGGGGGCCAAGAGACCCAGTACTTC.

CDR3 nucleotides: TGTGCCAGCAGCCACCTGACGGGAGGGCCAACCTACGAGCAGTACTTC. Its protein is CASSHLTGGPTYEQYF. The chain joins TRBV7-9 to TRBJ2-7; 8 bases agree with TRBD2. CDR3 length: 16 residues. V was pared by 5 bases and J by 2 bases, with 11 bases of the junction left unmatched. Germline assignment: CDR1 SEHNR and CDR2 FQNEAQ (reference sequence).

The V and J genes are TRBV6-1 and TRBJ1-2; D not certain. The CDR3 extends over 13 amino acids. CDR1 and CDR2 (germline): MNHNS, SASEGT. Trimming stripped 6 bases from V and 4 bases from J, with 12 bases between. The CDR3 reads CASRSSNLYGYTF. CDR3 bases: TGTGCCAGCAGAAGTTCTAACCTCTATGGCTACACCTTC.

This sequence joins TRBV29-1 and TRBJ2-7; 10 bases agree with TRBD2. After removal of 4 bases from V and 2 bases from J, the junction contained 2 bases not matched to a gene. This CDR3 contains 13 residues. CDR1 SQVTM and CDR2 ANQGSEA come from the germline V gene. The chain's CDR3 is CSVATSGTYEQYF. In DNA form, the CDR3 reads TGCAGCGTTGCAACTAGCGGGACCTACGAGCAGTACTTC.

About this clone itself: In the same sample, other DNA sequences code for this CDR3. The chain combines TRBV27 with TRBJ2-7; 7 positions match TRBD2. Germline assignment: CDR1 MNHEY and CDR2 SMNVEV (reference sequence). The V and J ends lost 5 bases and 6 bases, in that order; junction bases with no gene match: 7. The CDR3 totals 13 residues. This CDR3 reads CASSPLAVGEQYF. As DNA, the CDR3 is TGTGCCAGCAGTCCCCTAGCGGTGGGCGAGCAGTACTTC.

The chain uses TRBV27 and TRBJ2-3; TRBD2 matches 8 bases. Germline values: CDR1 MNHEY, CDR2 SMNVEV (reference sequence). This CDR3 region has 14 residues. With V trimmed by 8 bases and J by 4 bases, 8 bases remained unmatched. Here the CDR3 reads CASSVAGRSDTQYF. CDR3 in DNA: TGTGCCAGCTCCGTAGCGGGAAGGTCAGATACGCAGTATTTT.

As regards this clone: The sample carries other DNA sequences with the same CDR3. This sequence joins TRBV27 and TRBJ2-2; no clear D gene. The CDR3 length is 12 residues. In germline, CDR1 is MNHEY, CDR2 SMNVEV (reference sequence). V lost 1 base and J 6 bases, leaving 3 bases between the germline ends. CDR3 nucleotides: TGTGCCAGCAGTTTATTATCCGGGGAGCTGTTTTTT. Protein: CASSLLSGELFF.

The gene calls are TRBV25-1 and TRBJ2-7; TRBD2 is a possible D gene (6 bases). The germline CDR1 and CDR2 sequences are MGHDK and SYGVNS. This CDR3 contains 11 residues. Trimming took 7 bases from V and 6 from J, leaving 10 bases between them. The CDR3 region has the DNA TGTGCCAGCACCCTTAGCGGCGAGCAGTACTTC. This gives the protein CASTLSGEQYF.

To note about this clone: Other nucleotide sequences in the sample specify the same CDR3. The rearrangement uses TRBV30 and TRBJ1-2; D remains unclear. In germline, CDR1 is GTSNPN, CDR2 SVGIG (reference sequence). Trimming left V 1 base short and J 4 bases short, with 4 bases between. The CDR3 contains 11 residues. This CDR3 reads CAWSGAYGYTF. CDR3 coding DNA: TGTGCCTGGAGTGGAGCCTATGGCTACACCTTC.